The clone carrying this T cell receptor beta chain turned up a few times. Using immunoSEQ multiplex PCR, the repertoire was profiled, and TCRdb retains in-frame clones only, with some absent. The sample carries about 120,000 clones, about 84% recorded once. This entry belongs to a study of cytomegalovirus exposure and HLA in healthy donors. The donors were in the roughly 110-subject validation cohort, distinct from the roughly 700-subject first cohort. The length of the CDR3 is 13 residues. Trimming stripped 2 bases from V and 3 bases from J, with 10 bases between. Looked up from germline, CDR1 is GTSNPN and CDR2 is SVGIG (reference sequence).

The origin of this receptor is a woman younger than 45 in good health and CMV-seronegative. The sample was PBMCs. This chain links TRBV30 with TRBJ1-2, with a possible D match to TRBD1 (6 bases). DNA for the CDR3: TGTGCCTGGAGTACAGGGAGGGACTATGGCTACACCTTC. It translates to CAWSTGRDYGYTF.